The rows below give T cell receptor beta chains drawn from one sample of a study of shared clonotypes between healthy human individuals. Assay used: immunoSEQ multiplex PCR; TCRdb lists only in-frame clones, some missing. The table lists 1.4 million or so clones, about 98.5% of them singletons, with approximately 0.4% in the top ten. Input material: naive CD4+ T cells sorted from blood. All receptors derive from a man younger than 40 in good health. CDR3s include the opening cysteine and the closing phenylalanine or tryptophan. A D gene is named only where the DNA matches it firmly.

J gene	V gene	D gene	CDR3 protein
TRBJ2-7	TRBV7-2	TRBD2	CASSLVRTSGSYEQYF
TRBJ2-1	TRBV5-1	TRBD2	CASSYVSSGGPSQQFF
TRBJ2-3	TRBV7-9	TRBD2	CASSLLAGGTDTQYF
TRBJ2-2	TRBV5-4	.	CASSLVRDTGELFF
TRBJ2-5	TRBV28	.	CAIQGFGETQYF
TRBJ2-5	TRBV10-3	.	CAISEKRYQETQYF
TRBJ2-3	TRBV9	.	CASSVNVGDTQYF
TRBJ1-5	TRBV14	.	CASSRGSGQPQHF
TRBJ2-1	TRBV18	TRBD2	CASSPRDSGRADEQFF
TRBJ2-1	TRBV6-5	.	CASTSYNEQFF
TRBJ2-7	TRBV5-1	TRBD1	CASSLLRGNYEQYF
TRBJ2-3	TRBV7-9	TRBD2	CASSWPAGRTDTQYF
TRBJ2-5	TRBV4-1	.	CASSQGWGEGAGTQYF
TRBJ1-3	TRBV5-4	.	CASSLNRATGNTIYF
TRBJ2-1	TRBV28	.	CASSLFSGSAYNEQFF
TRBJ2-7	TRBV30	TRBD2	CAWSVFSGRVYEQYF
TRBJ1-5	TRBV7-9	.	CASTSGGNQPQHF
TRBJ2-7	TRBV6-5	TRBD1	CASSQTGNINEQYF
TRBJ2-1	TRBV25-1	TRBD2	CASSEWSLAGSNEQFF
TRBJ2-1	TRBV27	TRBD2	CASSVAGTSAKNEQFF
TRBJ1-5	TRBV27	.	CASSFEGQGNQPQHF
TRBJ2-7	TRBV6-5	TRBD2	CASSPAPSGYEQYF
TRBJ1-2	TRBV28	TRBD1	CASRPYSGQGARYGYTF
TRBJ1-1	TRBV11-3	.	CASSFQGGTEAFF
TRBJ1-4	TRBV4-1	.	CASSQGIRGRRGEKLFF
TRBJ1-4	TRBV25-1	.	CASSPSAGDAVKLFF
TRBJ2-1	TRBV7-7	.	CASSSGRGEQFF
TRBJ2-3	TRBV19	.	CASSYITSTDTQYF
TRBJ2-4	TRBV9	TRBD1	CASSRGQGVNIQYF
TRBJ2-7	TRBV5-6	TRBD2	CASREGRAVYEQYF
TRBJ2-2	TRBV6-5	TRBD2	CASSKGLANTGELFF
TRBJ2-2	TRBV5-4	.	CASSPHRGANTGELFF
TRBJ2-1	TRBV4-1	.	CASSQGKGSDEQFF
TRBJ2-1	TRBV7-9	.	CASSLREPRNNEQFF
TRBJ2-1	TRBV18	.	CASSSYRDKNYNEQFF
TRBJ2-1	TRBV5-1	TRBD2	CASSEPSGRREQFF
TRBJ2-1	TRBV7-2	TRBD2	CASSFWGRDHNEQFF
TRBJ2-7	TRBV14	.	CASSHWTEYYEQYF
TRBJ2-1	TRBV7-8	.	CASSSRTGFWHFF
TRBJ2-7	TRBV4-1	TRBD2	CASSQDPSGFGYEQYF
TRBJ1-4	TRBV6-1	.	CASFLDRNNEKLFF
TRBJ2-7	TRBV5-1	TRBD2	CASTLAGDRYEQYF
TRBJ2-7	TRBV5-4	.	CASSLEGGEQYF
TRBJ2-1	TRBV28	.	CASIRTLYNEQFF
TRBJ2-4	TRBV13	.	CASSLARRADAKNIQYF
TRBJ2-7	TRBV28	TRBD2	CASSDPGGRLSYEQYF
TRBJ2-3	TRBV5-4	TRBD2	CASSPLAGGITDTQYF
TRBJ2-3	TRBV5-1	TRBD2	CASSLADSDIAGVGTDTQYF
TRBJ2-7	TRBV2	TRBD1	CASRDRGSSYEQYF
TRBJ2-3	TRBV27	.	CASSFLGDTQYF
TRBJ2-7	TRBV30	.	CAWSVDQVFVEQYF
TRBJ1-2	TRBV7-2	.	CASSLGVYGYTF